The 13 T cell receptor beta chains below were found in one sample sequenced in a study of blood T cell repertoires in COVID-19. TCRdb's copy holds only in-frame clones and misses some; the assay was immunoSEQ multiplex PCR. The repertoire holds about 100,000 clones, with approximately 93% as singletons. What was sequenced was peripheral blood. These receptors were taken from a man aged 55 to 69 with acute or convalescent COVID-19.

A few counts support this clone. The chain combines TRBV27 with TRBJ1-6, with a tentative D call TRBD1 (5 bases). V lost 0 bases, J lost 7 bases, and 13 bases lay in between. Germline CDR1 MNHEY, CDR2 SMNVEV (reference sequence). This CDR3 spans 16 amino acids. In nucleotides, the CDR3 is TGTGCCAGCAGTTTATCAGGCGGGACTCCCAATTCACCCCTCCACTTT. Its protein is CASSLSGGTPNSPLHF.

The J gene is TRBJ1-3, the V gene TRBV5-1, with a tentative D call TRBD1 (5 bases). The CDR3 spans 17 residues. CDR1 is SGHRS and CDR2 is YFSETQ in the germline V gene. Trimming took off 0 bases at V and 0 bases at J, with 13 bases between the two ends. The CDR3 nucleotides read TGCGCCAGCAGCTTGGCTGTGGGACTGACCTCTGGAAACACCATATATTTT. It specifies CASSLAVGLTSGNTIYF.

CDR3 sequence: CASSWRGGDMNTEAFF. DNA for the CDR3: TGTGCCAGCAGCTGGCGGGGCGGGGATATGAACACTGAAGCTTTCTTT. This chain links TRBV11-3 with TRBJ1-1, with D possibly matching TRBD1 (5 bases). The ends were cut back, 4 bases at V and 0 bases at J, with 15 bases in the middle. Germline V lookup: CDR1 SGHNT, CDR2 YENEEA. There are 16 residues in the CDR3.

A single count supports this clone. The CDR3 reads CASRGGSYNSPLHF. The CDR3 region has the DNA TGTGCCAGCAGAGGGGGATCCTATAATTCACCCCTCCACTTT. The J gene is TRBJ1-6, the V gene TRBV27; tentative D call: TRBD1 (6 bases). CDR1 and CDR2 from the germline V gene are MNHEY and SMNVEV (reference sequence). The CDR3 runs 14 residues. Trimming shortened V by 6 bases and J by 1 base, and 7 bases separated the two germline ends.

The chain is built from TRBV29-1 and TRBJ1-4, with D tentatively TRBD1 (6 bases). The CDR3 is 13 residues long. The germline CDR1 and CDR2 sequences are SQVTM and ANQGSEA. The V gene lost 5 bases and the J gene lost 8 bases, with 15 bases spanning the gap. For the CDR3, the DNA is TGCAGCGTTTCTAAACAGGGATGGGAAAAACTGTTTTTT. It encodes CSVSKQGWEKLFF.

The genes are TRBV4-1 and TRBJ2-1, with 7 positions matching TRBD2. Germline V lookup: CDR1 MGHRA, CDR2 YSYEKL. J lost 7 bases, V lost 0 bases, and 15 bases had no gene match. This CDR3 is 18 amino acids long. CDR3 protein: CASSQDRREGRRVNEQFF. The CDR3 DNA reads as TGCGCCAGCAGCCAAGATCGAAGGGAGGGAAGGAGGGTGAATGAGCAGTTCTTC.

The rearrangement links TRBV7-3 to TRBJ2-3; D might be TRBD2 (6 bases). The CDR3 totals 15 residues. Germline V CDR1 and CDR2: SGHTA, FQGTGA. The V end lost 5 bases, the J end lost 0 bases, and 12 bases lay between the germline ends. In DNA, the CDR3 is TGTGCCAGCAGCCCGGGAGCGCCGAGCACAGATACGCAGTATTTT. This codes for CASSPGAPSTDTQYF.

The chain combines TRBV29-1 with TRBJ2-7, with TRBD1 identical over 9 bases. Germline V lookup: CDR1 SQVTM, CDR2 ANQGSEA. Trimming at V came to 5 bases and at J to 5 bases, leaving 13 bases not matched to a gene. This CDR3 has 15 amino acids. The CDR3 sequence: CSVSGTGYSANEQYF. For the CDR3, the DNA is TGCAGCGTTTCCGGGACAGGGTATTCAGCAAACGAGCAGTACTTC.

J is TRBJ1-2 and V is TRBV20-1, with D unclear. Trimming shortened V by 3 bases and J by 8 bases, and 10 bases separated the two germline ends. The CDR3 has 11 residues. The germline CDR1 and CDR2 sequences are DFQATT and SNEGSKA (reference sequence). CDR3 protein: CSARGGGGYTF. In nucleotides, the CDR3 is TGCAGTGCTAGGGGAGGAGGCGGCTACACCTTC.

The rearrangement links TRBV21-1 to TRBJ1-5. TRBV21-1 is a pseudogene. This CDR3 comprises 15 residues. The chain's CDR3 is CASSKAKVDFQPQHF. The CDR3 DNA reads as TGTGCCAGCAGCAAAGCCAAGGTGGACTTCCAGCCCCAGCATTTT.

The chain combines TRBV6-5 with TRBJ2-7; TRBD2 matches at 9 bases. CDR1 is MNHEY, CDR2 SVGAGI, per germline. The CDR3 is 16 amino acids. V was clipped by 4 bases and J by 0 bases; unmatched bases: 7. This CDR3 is CASSSKISGSSYEQYF. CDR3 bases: TGTGCCAGCAGTTCGAAGATTAGCGGGAGCTCCTACGAGCAGTACTTC.

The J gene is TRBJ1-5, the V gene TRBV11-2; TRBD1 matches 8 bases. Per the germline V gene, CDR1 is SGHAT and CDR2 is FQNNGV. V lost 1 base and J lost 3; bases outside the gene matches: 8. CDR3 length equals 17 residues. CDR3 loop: CASSLGDRGRANQPQHF. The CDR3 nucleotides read TGTGCCAGCAGCTTAGGAGACAGGGGACGCGCCAATCAGCCCCAGCATTTT.

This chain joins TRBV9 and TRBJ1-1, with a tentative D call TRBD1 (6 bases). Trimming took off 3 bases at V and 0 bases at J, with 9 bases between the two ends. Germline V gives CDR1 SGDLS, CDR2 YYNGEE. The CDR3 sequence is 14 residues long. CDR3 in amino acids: CASSEGTLNTEAFF. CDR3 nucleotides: TGTGCCAGCAGCGAGGGGACACTGAACACTGAAGCTTTCTTT.